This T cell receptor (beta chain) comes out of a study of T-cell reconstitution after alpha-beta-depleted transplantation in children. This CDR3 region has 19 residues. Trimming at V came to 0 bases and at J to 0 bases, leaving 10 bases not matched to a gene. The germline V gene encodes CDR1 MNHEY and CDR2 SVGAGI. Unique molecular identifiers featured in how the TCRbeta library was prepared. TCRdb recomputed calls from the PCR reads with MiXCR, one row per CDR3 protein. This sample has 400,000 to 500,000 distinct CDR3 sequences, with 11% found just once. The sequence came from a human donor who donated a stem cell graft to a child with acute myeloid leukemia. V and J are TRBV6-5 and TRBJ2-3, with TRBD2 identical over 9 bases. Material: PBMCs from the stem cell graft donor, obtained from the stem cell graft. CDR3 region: CASSYSGLATGSSTDTQYF. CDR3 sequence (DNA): TGTGCCAGCAGTTACTCCGGACTAGCGACCGGATCTAGCACAGATACGCAGTATTTT.